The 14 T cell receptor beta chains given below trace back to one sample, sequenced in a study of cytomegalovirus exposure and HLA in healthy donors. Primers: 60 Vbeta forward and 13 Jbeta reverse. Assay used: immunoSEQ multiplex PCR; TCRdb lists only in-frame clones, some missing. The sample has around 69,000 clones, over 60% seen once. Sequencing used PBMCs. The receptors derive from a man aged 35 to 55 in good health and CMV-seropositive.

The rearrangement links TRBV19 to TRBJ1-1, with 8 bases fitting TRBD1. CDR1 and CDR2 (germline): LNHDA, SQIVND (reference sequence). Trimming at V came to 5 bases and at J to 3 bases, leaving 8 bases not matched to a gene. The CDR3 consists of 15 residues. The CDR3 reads CASSLHHRGDTEAFF. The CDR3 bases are TGTGCCAGTAGTCTCCACCACAGGGGGGACACTGAAGCTTTCTTT.

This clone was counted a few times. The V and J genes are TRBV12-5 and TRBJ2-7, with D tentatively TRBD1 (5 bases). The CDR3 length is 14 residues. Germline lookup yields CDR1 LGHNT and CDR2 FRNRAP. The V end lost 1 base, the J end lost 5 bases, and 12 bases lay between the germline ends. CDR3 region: CASGLDRLVDEQYF. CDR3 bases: TGTGCTAGTGGTTTGGACAGGCTTGTCGACGAGCAGTACTTC.

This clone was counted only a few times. CDR3: CASSYTGQGSYGYTF. DNA of the CDR3: TGTGCCAGCAGTTACACGGGACAGGGCAGCTATGGCTACACCTTC. The chain couples TRBV6-5 to TRBJ1-2, with TRBD1 identical over 9 bases. After removal of 2 bases from V and 4 bases from J, the junction contained 5 bases not matched to a gene. This CDR3 region has 15 residues. The germline CDR1 and CDR2 sequences are MNHEY and SVGAGI.

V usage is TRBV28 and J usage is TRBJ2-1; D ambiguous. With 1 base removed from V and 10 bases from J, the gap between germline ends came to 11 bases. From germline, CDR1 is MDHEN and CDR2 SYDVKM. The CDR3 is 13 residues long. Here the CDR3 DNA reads TGTGCCAGCAGTTTATCGGGTAGTGGGGAGCAGTTCTTC. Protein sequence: CASSLSGSGEQFF.

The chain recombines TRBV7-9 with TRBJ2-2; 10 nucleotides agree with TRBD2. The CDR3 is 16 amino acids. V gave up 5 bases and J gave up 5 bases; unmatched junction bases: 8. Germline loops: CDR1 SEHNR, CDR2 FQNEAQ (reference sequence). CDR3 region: CASSDSGRSRTGELFF. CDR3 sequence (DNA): TGTGCCAGCAGCGATAGCGGGAGGAGTCGGACCGGGGAGCTGTTTTTT.

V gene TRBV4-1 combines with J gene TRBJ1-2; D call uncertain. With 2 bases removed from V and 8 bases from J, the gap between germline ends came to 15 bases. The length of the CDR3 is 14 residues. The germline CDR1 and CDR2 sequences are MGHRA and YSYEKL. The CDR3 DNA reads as TGCGCCAGCAGCCAAAGGGAGCGGGCGTCGGGCTACACCTTC. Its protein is CASSQRERASGYTF.

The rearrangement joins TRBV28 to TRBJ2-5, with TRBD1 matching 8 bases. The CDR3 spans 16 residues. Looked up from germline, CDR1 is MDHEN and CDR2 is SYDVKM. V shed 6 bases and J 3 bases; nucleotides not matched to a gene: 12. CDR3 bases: TGTGCCAGCAGGAGGAGGACAGGGTGGGGGGAAGAGACCCAGTACTTC. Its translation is CASRRRTGWGEETQYF.

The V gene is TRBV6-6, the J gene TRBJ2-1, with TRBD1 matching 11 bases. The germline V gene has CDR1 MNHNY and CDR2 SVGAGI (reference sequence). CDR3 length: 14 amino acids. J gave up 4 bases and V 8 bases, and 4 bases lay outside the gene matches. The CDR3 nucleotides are TGTGCCAGCGGGGACAGGGGGACGTACAATGAGCAGTTCTTC. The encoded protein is CASGDRGTYNEQFF.

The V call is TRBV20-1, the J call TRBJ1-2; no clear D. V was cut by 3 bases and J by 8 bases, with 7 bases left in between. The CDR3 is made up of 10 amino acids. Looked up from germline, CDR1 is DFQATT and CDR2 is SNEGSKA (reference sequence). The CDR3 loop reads CSARTEGYTF. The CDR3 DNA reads TGCAGTGCTAGGACTGAAGGCTACACCTTC.

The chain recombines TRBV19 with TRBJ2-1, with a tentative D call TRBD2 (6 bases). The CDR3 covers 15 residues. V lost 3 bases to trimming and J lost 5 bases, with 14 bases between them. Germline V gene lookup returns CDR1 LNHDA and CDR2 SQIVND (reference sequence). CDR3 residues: CASSIRDGGHNEQFF. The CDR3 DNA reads TGTGCCAGTAGTATTCGTGACGGGGGTCACAATGAGCAGTTCTTC. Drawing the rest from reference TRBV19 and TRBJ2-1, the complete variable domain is DGGITQSPKYLFRKEGQNVTLSCEQNLNHDAMYWYRQDPGQGLRLIYYSQIVNDFQKGDIAEGYSVSREKKESFPLTVTSAQKNPTAFYLCASSIRDGGHNEQFFGPGTRLTVL.

The CDR3 protein is CASSQESGMGGEETQYF. DNA of the CDR3: TGCGCCAGCAGCCAAGAGTCGGGAATGGGGGGAGAGGAGACCCAGTACTTC. The J gene is TRBJ2-5, the V gene TRBV4-1; tentatively, D is TRBD2 (6 bases). Per germline, CDR1 MGHRA and CDR2 YSYEKL. Deletions cut 0 bases from V and 5 bases from J, with 19 bases between. The CDR3 loop spans 17 amino acids.

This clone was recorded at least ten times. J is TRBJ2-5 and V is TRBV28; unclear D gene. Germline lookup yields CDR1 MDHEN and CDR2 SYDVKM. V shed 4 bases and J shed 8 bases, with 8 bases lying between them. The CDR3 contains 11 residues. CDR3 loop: CASSSGVTQYF. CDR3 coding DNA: TGTGCCAGCAGTTCAGGTGTCACCCAGTACTTC. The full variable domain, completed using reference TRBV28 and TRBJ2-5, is DVKVTQSSRYLVKRTGEKVFLECVQDMDHENMFWYRQDPGLGLRLIYFSYDVKMKEKGDIPEGYSVSREKKERFSLILESASTNQTSMYLCASSSGVTQYFGPGTRLLVL.

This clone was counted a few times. The chain's CDR3 is CASSFGPGGSTGELFF. DNA of the CDR3: TGTGCCAGCAGCTTTGGCCCAGGGGGATCGACCGGGGAGCTGTTTTTT. The gene calls are TRBV5-6 and TRBJ2-2; 7 bases agree with TRBD1. Germline CDR1 SGHDT, CDR2 YYEEEE. The CDR3 covers 16 residues. V lost 2 bases, J lost 5 bases, and 9 bases stayed unmatched.

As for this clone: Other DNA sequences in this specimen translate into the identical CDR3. The CDR3 is CSVGLAGGQETQYF. The CDR3 DNA reads as TGCAGCGTTGGACTAGCGGGAGGCCAAGAGACCCAGTACTTC. The chain has TRBV29-1 and TRBJ2-5, with 13 bases matching TRBD2. This CDR3 has 14 residues. V lost 4 bases, J lost 1 base, and 0 bases stayed unmatched. Germline V gene lookup returns CDR1 SQVTM and CDR2 ANQGSEA.